This TCR beta chain stems from a study of identical twins. This clonotype occurred a few times. Its matching antigen is unknown. Germline V gene sequence: CDR1 GTSNPN, CDR2 SVGIG (reference sequence). The CDR3 spans 14 residues. V was shortened by 4 bases and J by 3 bases, with 15 bases between the two germline ends. Study-wide points: In drawing conclusions, the study used cross-sectional statistical analysis and did not follow the same donors.

TCRdb used MiXCR to reprocess the 5' RACE reads, holding one entry per CDR3 protein. The repertoire includes about 150,000 distinct CDR3 sequences, around 3.6% of them detected once, and approximately 7.7% sits in the top ten. This sequence joins TRBV30 and TRBJ2-5; weak D call: TRBD2 (5 bases). Sequenced input: memory T cells sorted from blood. The source is a man younger than 30 in good health. CDR3 DNA: TGTGCCTGGATGAGCTGGCTAGCAGAAGAGACCCAGTACTTC. Protein product: CAWMSWLAEETQYF.